A single sample gave rise to the 13 T cell receptor beta chains below, sequenced in a study of blood T cell repertoires in COVID-19 (dated by TCRdb to between 2020 and 2021). Receptor amplification or capture employed the immunoSEQ multiplex PCR assay. TCRdb took this table from immuneACCESS and kept in-frame rearrangements with V and J called. Such tables lack part of the clones; where checked against another copy, unresolved V genes explain under half of the gap, and the rest is unexplained. The table for this sample lists about 480,000 clones; roughly 88% of them were counted only once. Together, the top ten hold over 1.5% of the sample. The material sequenced was PBMCs or T cells enriched from blood (not recorded which). The source of these receptors is a woman in her 40s who had recovered from COVID-19.

The chain is built from TRBV20-1 and TRBJ1-2; D call uncertain. The CDR3 consists of 10 residues. V dropped 6 bases and J dropped 8 bases, with 10 bases sitting between them. Looked up from germline, CDR1 is DFQATT and CDR2 is SNEGSKA (reference sequence). CDR3 nucleotide sequence: TGCAGTGCCCCGAGGAGGGGCTACACCTTC. This encodes CSAPRRGYTF.

The gene calls are TRBV4-3 and TRBJ2-6; tentative D call: TRBD1 (5 bases). The germline CDR1 and CDR2 sequences are LGHNA and YSLEER. The V gene lost 0 bases and the J gene lost 4 bases, with 10 bases spanning the gap. The CDR3 consists of 16 residues. CDR3 residues: CASSQETDYGANVLTF. The CDR3, as DNA: TGCGCCAGCAGCCAAGAGACAGATTACGGGGCCAACGTCCTGACTTTC.

This clone was seen only once. This sequence joins TRBV5-8 and TRBJ2-3; TRBD2 aligns across 8 bases. The trim removed 4 bases at V and 2 bases at J, leaving 9 bases unmatched. The CDR3 runs to 16 residues. The germline gives CDR1 SGHTS, CDR2 YDEGEE. This CDR3 is CASSLGTRAFTDTQYF. CDR3 sequence (DNA): TGTGCCAGCAGCCTCGGGACTAGAGCTTTCACAGATACGCAGTATTTT.

The rearrangement links TRBV9 to TRBJ2-1; maybe TRBD2 (5 bases). This CDR3 comprises 17 residues. Trimming removed 4 bases from V and 4 bases from J, with 21 bases in between. Germline V CDR1 and CDR2: SGDLS, YYNGEE. The DNA of the CDR3 is TGTGCCAGCAGCCTACAATCTAGCTCGATCGGGTACAATGAGCAGTTCTTC. Residues: CASSLQSSSIGYNEQFF.

This chain joins TRBV9 and TRBJ2-5; D may be TRBD1 (6 bases). The CDR3 length is 15 residues. V dropped 0 bases and J dropped 3 bases, with 12 bases sitting between them. Germline V gene data show CDR1 as SGDLS and CDR2 as YYNGEE. The CDR3 is CASSVEQGGKETQYF. The CDR3 DNA is TGTGCCAGCAGCGTAGAACAGGGTGGGAAAGAGACCCAGTACTTC.

This clone was counted once. The V and J genes are TRBV7-2 and TRBJ2-1, with 10 bases aligning to TRBD1. Unmatched junction bases numbered 10, after V lost 5 bases and J lost 3 bases. The CDR3 is 17 amino acids. Germline assignment: CDR1 SGHTA and CDR2 FQGNSA. The DNA of the CDR3 is TGTGCCAGCAGCCTACGTACCGGGACAGGGGTCTACAATGAGCAGTTCTTC. Its translation: CASSLRTGTGVYNEQFF.

With respect to this clone: The same CDR3 also results from other DNA sequences found in this sample. The CDR3 spells CASSPSGRAGNEQFF. For the CDR3, the DNA is TGTGCCAGCAGCCCTAGCGGGAGGGCGGGGAATGAGCAGTTCTTC. V usage is TRBV7-2 and J usage is TRBJ2-1; 12 bases are shared with TRBD2. The CDR3 contains 15 residues. Per the germline V gene, CDR1 is SGHTA and CDR2 is FQGNSA. Trimming cost V 5 bases and J 7 bases; bases outside gene matches: 6.

The chain combines TRBV9 with TRBJ2-3, with 11 nucleotides matching TRBD2. This CDR3 is built from 15 residues. Trimming cost V 3 bases and J 6 bases; bases outside gene matches: 6. Germline CDR1 and CDR2: SGDLS and YYNGEE. The CDR3 loop is CASSALAGEGDTQYF. Here the CDR3 DNA reads TGTGCCAGCAGCGCACTAGCGGGAGAGGGGGATACGCAGTATTTT.

The chain joins TRBV29-1 to TRBJ1-2; D is possibly TRBD1 (6 bases). Trimming left V 7 bases short and J 4 bases short, with 10 bases between. The CDR3 extends over 11 amino acids. Germline assignment: CDR1 SQVTM and CDR2 ANQGSEA. In nucleotides, the CDR3 is TGCAGCGCACGGACAGCCTATGGCTACACCTTC. Translation: CSARTAYGYTF.

V is TRBV6-2 or TRBV6-3 and J is TRBJ2-3; tentative D call: TRBD1 (6 bases). V was clipped by 0 bases and J by 0 bases, with 10 bases between them. This CDR3 has 16 residues. In germline, CDR1 is MNHEY, CDR2 SVGEGT. The CDR3 sequence is CASSYSGATSTDTQYF. CDR3 sequence (DNA): TGTGCCAGCAGTTACTCGGGGGCTACTAGCACAGATACGCAGTATTTT.

The rearrangement uses TRBV7-8 and TRBJ2-3, with a weak D call TRBD2 (6 bases). The length of the CDR3 is 17 residues. V gave up 2 bases and J gave up 0 bases, with 15 bases separating them. The germline V gene encodes CDR1 SGHVS and CDR2 FQNEAQ. The CDR3 region is CASSLQASAASTDTQYF. For the CDR3, the DNA is TGTGCCAGCAGCTTACAAGCTAGCGCAGCTAGCACAGATACGCAGTATTTT.

This sequence joins TRBV7-9 and TRBJ1-1, with 11 bases matching TRBD1. The CDR3 extends over 15 amino acids. The V gene's germline CDR1 is SEHNR and CDR2 FQNEAQ (reference sequence). Trimming removed 6 bases from V and 3 bases from J; junction bases left unmatched: 6. DNA for the CDR3: TGTGCCAGCAGTTCTCGGGACAGGGGGGACACTGAAGCTTTCTTT. Translating it yields CASSSRDRGDTEAFF.

The chain recombines TRBV7-2 with TRBJ1-5, with TRBD1 as a possible D gene (6 bases). The CDR3 contains 15 residues. Trimming pared 1 base from V and 6 bases from J, leaving 13 bases between. Germline-derived CDR1 and CDR2 are SGHTA and FQGNSA. The CDR3 loop is CASSLGSAGVQPQHF. CDR3 coding DNA: TGTGCCAGCAGCTTAGGATCGGCAGGGGTTCAGCCCCAGCATTTT.